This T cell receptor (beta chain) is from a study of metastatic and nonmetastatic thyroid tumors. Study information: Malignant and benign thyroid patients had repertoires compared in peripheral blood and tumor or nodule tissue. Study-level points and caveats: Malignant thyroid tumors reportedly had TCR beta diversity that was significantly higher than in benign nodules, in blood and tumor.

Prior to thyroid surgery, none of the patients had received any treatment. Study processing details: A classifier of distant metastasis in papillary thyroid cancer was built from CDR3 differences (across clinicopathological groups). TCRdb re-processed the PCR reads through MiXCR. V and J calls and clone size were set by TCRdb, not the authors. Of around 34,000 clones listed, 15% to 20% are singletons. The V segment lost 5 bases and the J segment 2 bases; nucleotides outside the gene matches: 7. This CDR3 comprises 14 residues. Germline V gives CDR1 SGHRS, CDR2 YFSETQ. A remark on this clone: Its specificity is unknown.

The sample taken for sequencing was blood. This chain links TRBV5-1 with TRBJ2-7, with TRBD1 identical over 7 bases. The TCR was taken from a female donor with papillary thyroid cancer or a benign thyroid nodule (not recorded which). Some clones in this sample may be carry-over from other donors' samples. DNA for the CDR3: TGCGCCAGCAGGTCTCCGGGACAGCCCTACGAGCAGTACTTC. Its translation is CASRSPGQPYEQYF.